At least ten counts were recorded for the clone carrying this T cell receptor beta chain. Individual cDNA molecules received unique molecular identifiers in the library. MiXCR was run by TCRdb on the RACE reads, yielding one entry per CDR3 protein. The table records about 40,000 distinct CDR3 sequences, roughly 3.3% of them present only once. This sample stems from a study of human T cells and chemical hapten exposure. Germline V gene lookup returns CDR1 ENHRY and CDR2 SYGVKD. This CDR3 has 13 amino acids. V was clipped by 10 bases and J by 6 bases; unmatched bases: 9. Time point given: patch test 2, 6 weeks after DPC sensitization. Described treatment: therapeutic diphenylcyclopropenone sensitization with weekly scalp DPC. Patch tests were applied only after blood draws. Donors, patients with alopecia ranging from 18 to 70 years old and judged suitable for DPC, provided samples. Blood, whole and unfractionated, served as the source for total RNA extraction.

Sequencing used whole blood, obtained in connection with sensitization to the hapten diphenylcyclopropenone (DPC). The source is a man aged 40-55 years with alopecia areata. Some clones in this sample may be carry-over from other donors' samples. The chain is built from TRBV10-3 and TRBJ1-2; 9 bases fit TRBD1. The CDR3, as DNA: TGTGCCACCAGGGGACAGGGAAGGGATGGCTACACCTTC. Protein product: CATRGQGRDGYTF.